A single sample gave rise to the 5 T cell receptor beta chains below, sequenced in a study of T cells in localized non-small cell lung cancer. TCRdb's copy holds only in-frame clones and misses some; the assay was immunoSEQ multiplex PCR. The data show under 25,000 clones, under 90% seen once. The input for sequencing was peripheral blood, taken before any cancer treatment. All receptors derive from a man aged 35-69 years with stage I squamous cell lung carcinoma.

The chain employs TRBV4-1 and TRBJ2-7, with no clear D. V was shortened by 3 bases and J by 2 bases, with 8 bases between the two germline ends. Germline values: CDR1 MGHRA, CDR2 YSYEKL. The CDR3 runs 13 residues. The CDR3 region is CASSHLTPYEQYF. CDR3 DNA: TGCGCCAGCAGCCACTTGACCCCCTACGAGCAGTACTTC.

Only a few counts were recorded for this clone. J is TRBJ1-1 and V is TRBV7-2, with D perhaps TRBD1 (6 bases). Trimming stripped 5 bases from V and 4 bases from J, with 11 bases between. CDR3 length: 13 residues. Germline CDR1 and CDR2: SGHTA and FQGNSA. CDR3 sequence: CASSTFRGTEAFF. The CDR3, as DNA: TGTGCCAGCAGCACCTTCAGGGGCACTGAAGCTTTCTTT.

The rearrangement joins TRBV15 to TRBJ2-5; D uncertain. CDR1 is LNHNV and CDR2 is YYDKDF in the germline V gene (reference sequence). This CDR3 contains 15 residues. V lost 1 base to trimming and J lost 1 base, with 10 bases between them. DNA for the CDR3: TGTGCCACCAGCAGAGGAGGAGCCAGCCAAGAGACCCAGTACTTC. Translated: CATSRGGASQETQYF.

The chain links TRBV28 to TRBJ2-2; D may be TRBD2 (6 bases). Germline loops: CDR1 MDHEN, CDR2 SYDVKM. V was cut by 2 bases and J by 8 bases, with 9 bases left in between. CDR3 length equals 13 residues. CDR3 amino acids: CASSLGGDGELFF. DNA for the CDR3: TGTGCCAGCAGTTTAGGAGGGGATGGGGAGCTGTTTTTT. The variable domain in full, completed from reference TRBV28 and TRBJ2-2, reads DVKVTQSSRYLVKRTGEKVFLECVQDMDHENMFWYRQDPGLGLRLIYFSYDVKMKEKGDIPEGYSVSREKKERFSLILESASTNQTSMYLCASSLGGDGELFFGEGSRLTVL.

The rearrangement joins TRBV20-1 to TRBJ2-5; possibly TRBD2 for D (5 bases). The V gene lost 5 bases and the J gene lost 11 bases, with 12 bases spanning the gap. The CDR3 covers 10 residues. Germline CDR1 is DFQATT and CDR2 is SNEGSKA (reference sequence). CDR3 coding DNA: TGCAGTGCTTATTTCGGGGAGCAGTACTTC. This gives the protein CSAYFGEQYF.